This T cell receptor beta chain appears in the sequencing data of a study of a mutant IDH1 vaccine in newly diagnosed glioma. Across the whole study: The sex distribution of treated patients was approximately 62% male and about 38% female, with a mean age of around 43 years. Antecedent treatment encompassed radiotherapy, temozolomide, or their combination; the majority received both.

Time point denoted: week 47, end of study. Vaccination used 300 ug of mutant IDH1 20-mer peptide per dose, with topical imiquimod. The patients were given eight vaccinations, one each in weeks 1, 3, 5, 7, 11, 15, 19 and 23. Whole-study findings and limits: Detectable vaccine-induced immune responses arose in around 92% of patients.

Germline CDR1 SGHRS, CDR2 YFSETQ. Trimming took 4 bases from V and 4 from J; bases not matched to a gene: 9. The CDR3 loop spans 15 amino acids. Clones were sequenced by immunoSEQ multiplex PCR, and TCRdb holds only the in-frame ones, with some missing. The data show about 23,000 clones, with 84% seen just once and approximately 2.6% held by the top ten. A single count supports this clone. Antigen unknown. Source: PBMCs, taken from a glioma patient whose treatment included an IDH1 peptide vaccine. The sequence was obtained from a man aged 40-55 years with glioma. V is TRBV5-1 and J is TRBJ2-7; TRBD1 agrees at 9 bases. The CDR3 loop reads CASSPSPGQGYEQYF. CDR3 DNA sequence: TGCGCCAGCAGCCCGTCCCCGGGACAGGGTTACGAGCAGTACTTC.